These 24 T cell receptor beta chains originate from one sample sequenced in a study of T-cell reconstitution after alpha-beta-depleted transplantation in children. Unique molecular identifiers were incorporated into the prepared TCRbeta library. Each CDR3 protein gets one entry after TCRdb re-called the PCR reads with MiXCR. The table records hundreds of thousands of distinct CDR3 sequences, around 17% of them present only once. The specimen comprised PBMCs from the stem cell graft donor, sampled from the stem cell graft. The receptors were gathered from a human donor who donated a stem cell graft to a child with acute myeloid leukemia.

V and J are TRBV5-6 and TRBJ2-3; D could derive from TRBD1 or TRBD2 (5 bases each). The CDR3 has 14 residues. Deletions cut 2 bases from V and 0 bases from J, with 7 bases between. Germline-derived CDR1 and CDR2 are SGHDT and YYEEEE. The CDR3 DNA follows: TGTGCCAGCAGCTTTTGGGGGAGCACAGATACGCAGTATTTT. This gives the protein CASSFWGSTDTQYF.

This CDR3 reads CASSLGGQGGETQYF. The DNA of the CDR3 is TGTGCCAGCAGCTTAGGGGGACAGGGGGGAGAGACCCAGTACTTC. The chain combines TRBV7-2 with TRBJ2-5, with 11 bases identical to TRBD1. The CDR3 contains 15 residues. CDR1 and CDR2 (germline): SGHTA, FQGNSA. V was clipped by 1 base and J by 4 bases; unmatched bases: 2. The full variable domain, its missing parts supplied by reference TRBV7-2 and TRBJ2-5, is GAGVSQSPSNKVTEKGKDVELRCDPISGHTALYWYRQSLGQGLEFLIYFQGNSAPDKSGLPSDRFSAERTGGSVSTLTIQRTQQEDSAVYLCASSLGGQGGETQYFGPGTRLLVL.

This chain connects TRBV20-1 to TRBJ2-1; D call uncertain. The CDR3 has 13 amino acids. V was cut by 1 base and J by 4 bases, with 8 bases left in between. Germline CDR1 DFQATT, CDR2 SNEGSKA (reference sequence). The CDR3 DNA follows: TGCAGTGCTAGAGTACCAGAATACAATGAGCAGTTCTTC. Amino acid sequence: CSARVPEYNEQFF.

This chain links TRBV4-1 with TRBJ2-3, with a weak D call TRBD1 (6 bases). This CDR3 region has 15 residues. The germline V gene encodes CDR1 MGHRA and CDR2 YSYEKL. The V gene lost 0 bases and the J gene lost 5 bases, with 12 bases spanning the gap. As DNA, the CDR3 is TGCGCCAGCAGCCAAGACCTTTTAGGGGGAGATACGCAGTATTTT. Translating it yields CASSQDLLGGDTQYF.

This clonotype was counted ten times or more. The rearrangement joins TRBV29-1 to TRBJ2-3; no definite D call. The CDR3 has 14 amino acids. V gave up 6 bases and J gave up 0 bases, with 13 bases separating them. Germline CDR1 SQVTM, CDR2 ANQGSEA. For the CDR3, the DNA is TGCAGCGTAGATTCCGGGCTGAGCACAGATACGCAGTATTTT. The encoded protein is CSVDSGLSTDTQYF.

The genes are TRBV7-9 and TRBJ2-3; D is undetermined. The CDR3 totals 13 residues. Trimming cost V 4 bases and J 5 bases, with 10 bases left between them. CDR1 is SEHNR and CDR2 is FQNEAQ in the germline V gene (reference sequence). This chain's CDR3 is CASSSQVEDTQYF. The CDR3 DNA reads as TGTGCCAGCAGCTCTCAGGTCGAAGATACGCAGTATTTT. The full variable domain, completed using reference TRBV7-9 and TRBJ2-3, is DTGVSQNPRHKITKRGQNVTFRCDPISEHNRLYWYRQTLGQGPEFLTYFQNEAQLEKSRLLSDRFSAERPKGSFSTLEIQRTEQGDSAMYLCASSSQVEDTQYFGPGTRLTVL.

This clonotype was picked up many times. J is TRBJ1-5 and V is TRBV20-1, with TRBD1 matching 7 bases. Unmatched junction bases numbered 3, after V lost 4 bases and J lost 6 bases. CDR1 DFQATT and CDR2 SNEGSKA come from the germline V gene (reference sequence). This CDR3 has 12 amino acids. CDR3 coding DNA: TGCAGTGCTACGGGACAGACTCAGCCCCAGCATTTT. Protein product: CSATGQTQPQHF.

The chain recombines TRBV18 with TRBJ2-1, with D perhaps TRBD2 (6 bases). The CDR3 sequence is 15 residues long. Trimming pared 2 bases from V and 6 bases from J, leaving 14 bases between. The germline V gene encodes CDR1 KGHSH and CDR2 LQKENI. CDR3 sequence (DNA): TGTGCCAGCTCACCATCAACTAGCCGAAGCAATGAGCAGTTCTTC. This translates into CASSPSTSRSNEQFF.

This clonotype has only a few counts. The V and J genes are TRBV20-1 and TRBJ1-4, with D perhaps matching TRBD1 (5 bases). Germline lookup yields CDR1 DFQATT and CDR2 SNEGSKA (reference sequence). V shed 6 bases and J shed 7 bases, with 15 bases lying between them. CDR3 length equals 13 residues. The CDR3 bases are TGCAGTGCCCACGGGAGGGGAGGTGAAAAACTGTTTTTT. This translates into CSAHGRGGEKLFF.

This clonotype has more than one count but fewer than ten. The chain has TRBV9 and TRBJ1-4; no clear D gene. Germline lookup yields CDR1 SGDLS and CDR2 YYNGEE. V was clipped by 3 bases and J by 0 bases, with 12 bases between them. The CDR3 has 16 amino acids. As DNA, the CDR3 is TGTGCCAGCAGCGGGAGAGCGGGCGCAACTAATGAAAAACTGTTTTTT. This gives the protein CASSGRAGATNEKLFF.

This clonotype was picked up many times. The chain links TRBV27 to TRBJ2-2, with D maybe TRBD2 (6 bases). V lost 6 bases to trimming and J lost 4 bases, with 12 bases between them. The CDR3 loop spans 14 amino acids. Germline assignment: CDR1 MNHEY and CDR2 SMNVEV (reference sequence). The CDR3 here is CASRRAGLTGELFF. Here the CDR3 DNA reads TGTGCCAGCAGGCGCGCGGGGCTCACCGGGGAGCTGTTTTTT.

This clonotype was found many times. The chain employs TRBV29-1 and TRBJ1-4; the D is unclear. The CDR3 covers 12 residues. The germline V gene encodes CDR1 SQVTM and CDR2 ANQGSEA. V shed 7 bases and J shed 7 bases, with 13 bases lying between them. The CDR3: CSAGKSGEKLFF. The CDR3 DNA reads as TGCAGCGCCGGGAAATCGGGTGAAAAACTGTTTTTT.

This sequence joins TRBV12-3 or TRBV12-4 and TRBJ1-1; no clear D gene. V was clipped by 3 bases and J by 3 bases, with 8 bases between them. CDR3 length equals 13 residues. In DNA, the CDR3 is TGTGCCAGCAGTTTCTACGGTTACACTGAAGCTTTCTTT. It is translated as CASSFYGYTEAFF.

The rearrangement joins TRBV6-6 to TRBJ2-3, with D perhaps TRBD2 (6 bases). V gave up 10 bases and J gave up 4 bases, with 12 bases separating them. Looked up from germline, CDR1 is MNHNY and CDR2 is SVGAGI (reference sequence). This CDR3 contains 12 residues. The CDR3 region is CATRGTADTQYF. As DNA, the CDR3 is TGTGCCACCCGCGGGACTGCAGATACGCAGTATTTT.

This clonotype has a count of ten or more. V is TRBV20-1 and J is TRBJ2-3; possible D gene TRBD1, 6 bases. The V and J ends lost 5 bases and 0 bases respectively, with 12 bases between them. Per germline, CDR1 DFQATT and CDR2 SNEGSKA (reference sequence). The CDR3 totals 14 residues. The DNA for the CDR3 is TGCAGTGCTCCACGGACAGCTAGCACAGATACGCAGTATTTT. Amino acids: CSAPRTASTDTQYF.

This clonotype was picked up many times. The gene calls are TRBV20-1 and TRBJ2-5; TRBD2 matches at 8 bases. J was trimmed by 5 bases and V by 7 bases; bases with no gene match: 9. The CDR3 is 13 amino acids. The germline gives CDR1 DFQATT, CDR2 SNEGSKA (reference sequence). This CDR3 is CSVSPGLEETQYF. CDR3 nucleotide sequence: TGCAGTGTTTCACCGGGACTAGAGGAGACCCAGTACTTC.

This chain links TRBV5-1 with TRBJ2-5; tentative D call: TRBD1 (6 bases). There are 14 residues in the CDR3. The ends were cut back, 2 bases at V and 4 bases at J, with 12 bases in the middle. The germline CDR1 and CDR2 sequences are SGHRS and YFSETQ. CDR3 nucleotides: TGCGCCAGCAGCTTACAGGGTGATTTAGAGACCCAGTACTTC. This sequence encodes CASSLQGDLETQYF.

This clonotype occurred many times. The V and J genes are TRBV7-2 and TRBJ1-2; tentative D call: TRBD1 (5 bases). Trimming removed 3 bases at V and 0 bases at J, with 11 bases between. The CDR3 extends over 15 amino acids. The V gene's germline CDR1 is SGHTA and CDR2 FQGNSA. The DNA of the CDR3 is TGTGCCAGCAGCTTCAGGGATGGAGCTAACTATGGCTACACCTTC. Protein sequence: CASSFRDGANYGYTF.

This clonotype was detected a few times. The chain carries TRBV11-3 and TRBJ2-5; D not certain. The CDR3 consists of 13 residues. Trimming removed 2 bases at V and 7 bases at J, with 11 bases between. The germline gives CDR1 SGHNT, CDR2 YENEEA. The CDR3 bases are TGTGCCAGCAGCTTATCCCCCTCCATGACCCAGTACTTC. Encoded protein: CASSLSPSMTQYF.

This clonotype was recorded many times. This rearrangement joins TRBV12-3 or TRBV12-4 to TRBJ2-7; D not resolved. The CDR3 spans 12 residues. Trimming shortened V by 5 bases and J by 6 bases, and 11 bases separated the two germline ends. The CDR3, as DNA: TGTGCCAGCAGTCCCCAGCGTCGCGAGCAGTACTTC. The encoded protein is CASSPQRREQYF.

The genes are TRBV5-1 and TRBJ1-5; possibly TRBD1 for D (5 bases). CDR3 length equals 15 residues. V was shortened by 2 bases and J by 5 bases, with 14 bases between the two germline ends. Germline V CDR1 and CDR2: SGHRS, YFSETQ. The CDR3: CASSLDGQPHQPQHF. The CDR3 region has the DNA TGCGCCAGCAGCTTAGACGGACAACCCCATCAGCCCCAGCATTTT.

The table lists this clonotype with many counts. The genes are TRBV5-1 and TRBJ1-1; D gene unclear. Trimming left V 4 bases short and J 5 bases short, with 12 bases between. The germline CDR1 and CDR2 sequences are SGHRS and YFSETQ. The CDR3 has 13 residues. In nucleotides, the CDR3 is TGCGCCAGCAGCAAGAGTGGTTATACTGAAGCTTTCTTT. As protein: CASSKSGYTEAFF.

This clonotype was detected ten times or more. V usage is TRBV29-1 and J usage is TRBJ2-5; unclear D gene. The germline V gene has CDR1 SQVTM and CDR2 ANQGSEA. Trimming cost V 7 bases and J 5 bases, with 8 bases left between them. The CDR3 sequence is 10 residues long. Here the CDR3 DNA reads TGCAGCGCCTACTGGGAGACCCAGTACTTC. Translated, it gives CSAYWETQYF.

Only a few counts were recorded for this clonotype. The chain joins TRBV5-1 to TRBJ2-3, with D unresolved. CDR3 length: 12 residues. V lost 1 base, J lost 5 bases, and 5 bases lay in between. CDR1 is SGHRS and CDR2 is YFSETQ in the germline V gene. CDR3 loop: CASSLLEDTQYF. CDR3 DNA sequence: TGCGCCAGCAGCTTGCTGGAAGATACGCAGTATTTT.